This record covers a single T cell receptor (beta chain). Its matching antigen is unknown. This entry belongs to a study of shared clonotypes between healthy human individuals. About the research overall: Each donor's CD8 memory used one plate, CD8 naive two, each CD4 subset three.

V dropped 2 bases and J dropped 2 bases, with 10 bases sitting between them. CDR1 is SGDLS, CDR2 YYNGEE, per germline. This CDR3 region has 14 residues. Each subset's genomic DNA was shared equally among a number of immunoSEQ plates. The assay was immunoSEQ multiplex PCR, and TCRdb's table has in-frame clones only and misses some. The sample holds some 740,000 clones, nearly 95% seen once. Whole-study findings and limits: Richness estimates generally favored naive over memory subsets.

Terminally differentiated effector memory CD45RA+ cells were excluded from the naive CD8 cells, which were CD45RO-negative and positively selected for CCR7. Adult donors, all healthy and HIV-negative, had no recent acute infections or vaccinations. The chain has TRBV9 and TRBJ1-2; perhaps TRBD1 as D (5 bases). The specimen was naive CD8+ T cells sorted from blood. The source is a man younger than 45 in good health. CDR3 sequence (DNA): TGTGCCAGCAGCGTGGGGGACGGCAACTATGGCTACACCTTC. Its protein product is CASSVGDGNYGYTF. Complete variable domain (other parts from reference TRBV9 and TRBJ1-2): DSGVTQTPKHLITATGQRVTLRCSPRSGDLSVYWYQQSLDQGLQFLIQYYNGEERAKGNILERFSAQQFPDLHSELNLSSLELGDSALYFCASSVGDGNYGYTFGSGTRLTVV.